The 24 T cell receptor beta chains presented below share a single source sample, sequenced in a study of blood T cell repertoires in COVID-19. The repertoire was sequenced with immunoSEQ multiplex PCR; TCRdb's copy has only in-frame clones and lacks some. This sample carries around 300,000 clones, roughly 90% of them seen once, and the ten largest clones take approximately 4%. The specimen sequenced was peripheral blood. These receptors were collected from a woman in her 50s with active or convalescent COVID-19.

The chain is built from TRBV9 and TRBJ2-6; tentative D call: TRBD2 (6 bases). Trimming stripped 3 bases from V and 0 bases from J, with 19 bases between. CDR1 SGDLS and CDR2 YYNGEE come from the germline V gene. This CDR3 comprises 19 residues. CDR3 amino acids: CASSARGWDFFSGANVLTF. The CDR3 DNA reads as TGTGCCAGCAGCGCGAGGGGTTGGGACTTCTTCTCTGGGGCCAACGTCCTGACTTTC. Drawing the rest from reference TRBV9 and TRBJ2-6, the complete variable domain is DSGVTQTPKHLITATGQRVTLRCSPRSGDLSVYWYQQSLDQGLQFLIQYYNGEERAKGNILERFSAQQFPDLHSELNLSSLELGDSALYFCASSARGWDFFSGANVLTFGAGSRLTVL.

The gene calls are TRBV6-5 and TRBJ2-3, with a tentative D call TRBD2 (7 bases). The V end was cut by 7 bases, the J end by 2 bases, with 13 bases between. The CDR3 loop spans 14 amino acids. CDR1 and CDR2 (germline): MNHEY, SVGAGI. As DNA, the CDR3 is TGTGCCAGCACCCCGGGGGGCCTCACAGATACGCAGTATTTT. Translation: CASTPGGLTDTQYF.

The J gene is TRBJ1-2, the V gene TRBV27; D is undetermined. The CDR3 spans 13 residues. Trimming stripped 3 bases from V and 1 base from J, with 6 bases between. Germline assignment: CDR1 MNHEY and CDR2 SMNVEV (reference sequence). CDR3 sequence: CASSFSVNYGYTF. DNA of the CDR3: TGTGCCAGCAGTTTTTCAGTTAACTATGGCTACACCTTC.

The CDR3 DNA sequence: TGTGCCAGCAGCCCGGGACAGGGATACTCCTCTGGGGCCAACGTCCTGACTTTC. As protein: CASSPGQGYSSGANVLTF. The chain recombines TRBV7-3 with TRBJ2-6; TRBD1 agrees at 9 bases. Germline V gene sequence: CDR1 SGHTA, CDR2 FQGTGA. The CDR3 is 18 amino acids. J lost 0 bases, V lost 5 bases, and 8 bases had no gene match.

V usage is TRBV5-1 and J usage is TRBJ1-3; weak D call: TRBD1 (6 bases). Trimming cost V 7 bases and J 2 bases, with 13 bases left between them. This CDR3 region has 14 residues. Germline-derived CDR1 and CDR2 are SGHRS and YFSETQ. Here the CDR3 DNA reads TGCGCCAGCGGACAACAGGGTACTGGAAACACCATATATTTT. Its translation: CASGQQGTGNTIYF.

The rearrangement uses TRBV20-1 and TRBJ1-5, with D tentatively TRBD1 (5 bases). Germline CDR1 DFQATT, CDR2 SNEGSKA (reference sequence). This CDR3 contains 10 residues. As DNA, the CDR3 is TGCAGGGCAGGGAATCAGCCCCAGCATTTT. This gives the protein CRAGNQPQHF.

CDR3 sequence reads: CASSPVGGSYEQYF. In nucleotides, the CDR3 is TGTGCCAGCAGCCCGGTTGGGGGGAGCTACGAGCAGTACTTC. The rearrangement joins TRBV7-2 to TRBJ2-7, with D perhaps TRBD2 (6 bases). The V end was cut by 5 bases, the J end by 3 bases, with 14 bases between. CDR1 and CDR2 (germline): SGHTA, FQGNSA. CDR3 length equals 14 residues.

The chain uses TRBV4-1 and TRBJ1-3; no reliable D call. There are 14 residues in the CDR3. V lost 6 bases and J 1 base, leaving 10 bases between the germline ends. Germline CDR1 reads MGHRA; CDR2 reads YSYEKL. The CDR3: CASRQLSSGNTIYF. For the CDR3, the DNA is TGCGCCAGCAGGCAACTCTCTTCTGGAAACACCATATATTTT.

The gene calls are TRBV29-1 and TRBJ2-1; 7 bases match TRBD1. With 7 bases clipped from V and 2 bases from J, the junction kept 8 bases outside the gene matches. The CDR3 consists of 14 residues. Germline V gene data show CDR1 as SQVTM and CDR2 as ANQGSEA. The CDR3 here is CSGQFGTAYNEQFF. The CDR3 nucleotides read TGCAGCGGCCAATTCGGGACAGCCTACAATGAGCAGTTCTTC.

The J gene is TRBJ2-1, the V gene TRBV14, with a weak D call TRBD2 (6 bases). V lost 3 bases to trimming and J lost 2 bases, with 8 bases between them. The CDR3 is 14 amino acids. Germline-derived CDR1 and CDR2 are SGHDN and FVKESK. The CDR3 spells CASSQDYTYNEQFF. As DNA, the CDR3 is TGTGCCAGCAGCCAGGACTACACCTACAATGAGCAGTTCTTC.

The chain uses TRBV7-3 and TRBJ2-7; 7 bases align to TRBD2. The length of the CDR3 is 16 residues. CDR1 and CDR2 (germline): SGHTA, FQGTGA. J lost 2 bases, V lost 0 bases, and 7 bases had no gene match. This chain's CDR3 is CASSLTGVAGPYEQYF. The DNA for the CDR3 is TGTGCCAGCAGCTTAACTGGGGTAGCGGGCCCCTACGAGCAGTACTTC. The whole variable domain, filled in from reference TRBV7-3 and TRBJ2-7, reads GAGVSQTPSNKVTEKGKYVELRCDPISGHTALYWYRQSLGQGPEFLIYFQGTGAADDSGLPNDRFFAVRPEGSVSTLKIQRTERGDSAVYLCASSLTGVAGPYEQYFGPGTRLTVT.

The V call is TRBV7-3, the J call TRBJ2-1; no clear D gene. CDR1 and CDR2 from the germline V gene are SGHTA and FQGTGA. The CDR3 is 15 amino acids. V was pared by 3 bases and J by 0 bases, with 9 bases between. The CDR3 DNA reads as TGTGCCAGCAGCTTTCAACCGCGCTCCTACAATGAGCAGTTCTTC. It codes for CASSFQPRSYNEQFF.

The chain employs TRBV19 and TRBJ1-4; 8 bases align to TRBD1. This CDR3 comprises 17 residues. CDR1 and CDR2 (germline): LNHDA, SQIVND (reference sequence). V shed 5 bases, J shed 2 bases, and the junction held 10 bases outside the gene matches. The CDR3 spells CASSPRGQGATNEKLFF. DNA of the CDR3: TGTGCCAGTAGTCCAAGGGGTCAGGGGGCGACTAATGAAAAACTGTTTTTT.

V and J are TRBV27 and TRBJ1-1; the D gene is possibly TRBD1 (5 bases). V dropped 6 bases and J dropped 9 bases, with 14 bases sitting between them. The CDR3 extends over 12 amino acids. Germline CDR1 and CDR2: MNHEY and SMNVEV (reference sequence). The CDR3: CASRTGDLKAFF. The CDR3 region has the DNA TGTGCCAGCAGAACGGGGGACTTAAAAGCTTTCTTT.

The chain couples TRBV5-1 to TRBJ2-1, with D perhaps TRBD2 (6 bases). Germline-derived CDR1 and CDR2 are SGHRS and YFSETQ. This CDR3 spans 13 amino acids. Trimming stripped 4 bases from V and 9 bases from J, with 14 bases between. The CDR3 spells CASSEAGIGEQFF. The CDR3 DNA is TGCGCCAGCAGCGAGGCGGGGATCGGTGAGCAGTTCTTC.

In this sample, this clone turned up a few times. The gene calls are TRBV27 and TRBJ2-3; TRBD2 matches 12 bases. The CDR3 consists of 18 residues. Per the germline V gene, CDR1 is MNHEY and CDR2 is SMNVEV (reference sequence). The junction had 7 bases not matched to a gene; V was cut back by 2 bases and J by 1 base. The CDR3 DNA is TGTGCCAGCAGTTTAGGGCTAGCGGGGGGGCTTGGCACAGATACGCAGTATTTT. It specifies CASSLGLAGGLGTDTQYF.

The chain carries TRBV19 and TRBJ2-3; 8 bases agree with TRBD1. Unmatched junction bases numbered 8, after V lost 8 bases and J lost 4 bases. CDR1 and CDR2 (germline): LNHDA, SQIVND (reference sequence). The CDR3 spans 14 residues. Here the CDR3 reads CASRDRGEADTQYF. The CDR3 nucleotides are TGTGCCAGTCGCGACAGGGGAGAGGCAGATACGCAGTATTTT. The full variable domain, its missing parts supplied by reference TRBV19 and TRBJ2-3, is DGGITQSPKYLFRKEGQNVTLSCEQNLNHDAMYWYRQDPGQGLRLIYYSQIVNDFQKGDIAEGYSVSREKKESFPLTVTSAQKNPTAFYLCASRDRGEADTQYFGPGTRLTVL.

The rearrangement uses TRBV7-8 and TRBJ1-3; D gene ambiguous. The germline CDR1 and CDR2 sequences are SGHVS and FQNEAQ. The CDR3 runs to 14 residues. Trimming stripped 5 bases from V and 1 base from J, with 9 bases between. CDR3 DNA sequence: TGTGCCAGCAGCCCGGTGTTTTCTGGAAACACCATATATTTT. Encoded protein: CASSPVFSGNTIYF.

The chain carries TRBV29-1 and TRBJ1-3; D ambiguous. Germline CDR1 reads SQVTM; CDR2 reads ANQGSEA. CDR3 length equals 14 residues. Written as DNA, the CDR3 is TGCGCGGCGGGGTCTGGTAACTCTGGAAACACCATATATTTT. It encodes CAAGSGNSGNTIYF.

This sequence joins TRBV6-5 and TRBJ2-1; TRBD2 is a possible D gene (5 bases). The CDR3 is 14 residues long. V lost 11 bases and J lost 2, with 16 bases in between. Germline CDR1 MNHEY, CDR2 SVGAGI. As DNA, the CDR3 is TGTGCCCTTAGGACGGGGAATACCTACAATGAGCAGTTCTTC. It specifies CALRTGNTYNEQFF.

The CDR3 coding sequence is TGTGCCAGCTCACAAAGGGAAAGCGGTCAGCCCCAGCATTTT. Translated, it gives CASSQRESGQPQHF. This rearrangement joins TRBV18 to TRBJ1-5; no firm D call. Germline-derived CDR1 and CDR2 are KGHSH and LQKENI. The CDR3 has 14 residues. V lost 4 bases to trimming and J lost 6 bases, with 13 bases between them. Complete variable domain (other parts from reference TRBV18 and TRBJ1-5): NAGVMQNPRHLVRRRGQEARLRCSPMKGHSHVYWYRQLPEEGLKFMVYLQKENIIDESGMPKERFSAEFPKEGPSILRIQQVVRGDSAAYFCASSQRESGQPQHFGDGTRLSIL.

This clone showed up just a few times. CDR3 region: CASSSSGDQPQHF. The CDR3 bases are TGTGCCAGCAGTTCCTCAGGGGATCAGCCCCAGCATTTT. The V call is TRBV27, the J call TRBJ1-5, with D possibly matching TRBD1 (6 bases). Trimming removed 4 bases at V and 5 bases at J, with 9 bases between. In germline, CDR1 is MNHEY, CDR2 SMNVEV (reference sequence). This CDR3 is built from 13 residues.

For this clone: The junction departs from germline at one end; a sequencing error may be responsible. The chain is built from TRBV10-1 and TRBJ2-7; D not certain. This CDR3 has 8 amino acids. CDR1 is WNHNN and CDR2 is SYGVQD in the germline V gene (reference sequence). The CDR3 DNA sequence: TGCGCCAGCACCCTTCAGGTGTTC. Its protein is CASTLQVF.

The chain has TRBV5-1 and TRBJ1-2; 7 positions agree with TRBD1. Trimming cost V 0 bases and J 4 bases; bases outside gene matches: 3. CDR1 is SGHRS and CDR2 is YFSETQ in the germline V gene. This CDR3 contains 14 residues. The CDR3 here is CASSLEGASYGYTF. CDR3 sequence (DNA): TGCGCCAGCAGCTTGGAGGGGGCGAGCTATGGCTACACCTTC.